This T cell receptor beta chain was captured in a study of blood T cells in healthy people across ages. Whole-study findings and limits: The study regarded diversity estimates from one million T cells as underestimates.

With each sample, at least 5 micrograms of total RNA were extracted. A J-beta primer mix and a sample-barcoded 5' primer were used in a second PCR of roughly 7 to 12 cycles. MiXCR, applied by TCRdb to the 5' RACE reads, yields one record per CDR3 protein. This sample has 1.5 million or so distinct CDR3 sequences, with roughly 43% found just once. On this clonotype: What it binds is not known.

The sequencing sample was made of blood. The receptor was derived from a woman between 18 and 29 years old in good health.

This CDR3 is CASSRTGGGYGYTF. The CDR3 DNA is TGTGCCAGCAGTCGTACAGGGGGCGGCTATGGCTACACCTTC. The rearrangement links TRBV12-3 or TRBV12-4 to TRBJ1-2, with 9 bases identical to TRBD1. The junction had 5 bases not matched to a gene; V was cut back by 5 bases and J by 4 bases. CDR3 size: 14 residues.